The next 27 T cell receptor beta chains were all read from a single sample in a study of shared clonotypes between healthy human individuals. Assay used: immunoSEQ multiplex PCR; TCRdb lists only in-frame clones, some missing. In the table there are over a million clones, roughly 96% of which are singletons. Sequenced sample: naive CD4+ T cells sorted from blood. The subset was: CD45RA+ positively selected. These receptors were taken from a young man in good health.

The V call is TRBV2, the J call TRBJ2-5; D remains unclear. V lost 8 bases, J lost 5 bases, and 9 bases lay in between. The V gene's germline CDR1 is SNHLY and CDR2 FYNNEI. The CDR3 extends over 11 amino acids. The CDR3 region is CASGPWETQYF. CDR3 in DNA: TGTGCCAGCGGGCCTTGGGAGACCCAGTACTTC.

The chain combines TRBV2 with TRBJ2-1, with D tentatively TRBD2 (5 bases). Germline V gene lookup returns CDR1 SNHLY and CDR2 FYNNEI. V was pared by 3 bases and J by 13 bases, with 13 bases between. CDR3 size: 12 residues. CDR3 coding DNA: TGTGCCAGCAGTGAGAGCGGCACTCCTCAGTTCTTC. This encodes CASSESGTPQFF.

The chain recombines TRBV10-3 with TRBJ2-2, with 7 positions matching TRBD2. This CDR3 spans 15 amino acids. The V segment lost 5 bases and the J segment 7 bases; nucleotides outside the gene matches: 10. Germline values: CDR1 ENHRY, CDR2 SYGVKD. The CDR3: CAISQKREGSGELFF. In DNA form, the CDR3 reads TGTGCCATCAGTCAAAAGCGGGAAGGAAGCGGGGAGCTGTTTTTT.

The chain couples TRBV18 to TRBJ1-4; a weak D match, TRBD1 (5 bases). The CDR3 is made up of 14 amino acids. CDR1 is KGHSH, CDR2 LQKENI, per germline. The V end was cut by 1 base, the J end by 12 bases, with 15 bases between. The CDR3 reads CASSPLFFQGELFF. As DNA, the CDR3 is TGTGCCAGCTCACCACTTTTCTTTCAGGGAGAACTGTTTTTT.

This chain connects TRBV18 to TRBJ2-5; D is uncertain. V was shortened by 0 bases and J by 5 bases, with 7 bases between the two germline ends. CDR1 and CDR2 from the germline V gene are KGHSH and LQKENI. The CDR3 loop spans 13 amino acids. The CDR3 region is CASSPPSFETQYF. In DNA, the CDR3 is TGTGCCAGCTCACCACCGAGTTTCGAGACCCAGTACTTC.

This clone was counted a single time. The chain joins TRBV14 to TRBJ1-1; D not resolved. CDR3 size: 15 residues. CDR1 and CDR2 from the germline V gene are SGHDN and FVKESK. V was shortened by 2 bases and J by 7 bases, with 17 bases between the two germline ends. CDR3 region: CASSQSWGWGSEAFF. The CDR3 DNA reads TGTGCCAGCAGCCAAAGTTGGGGTTGGGGAAGTGAAGCTTTCTTT.

The chain links TRBV10-3 to TRBJ2-1; either TRBD1 or TRBD2 may fit D (5 bases each). Trimming stripped 3 bases from V and 4 bases from J, with 19 bases between. Germline assignment: CDR1 ENHRY and CDR2 SYGVKD. The CDR3 extends over 17 amino acids. The chain's CDR3 is CAISDSVGAGSYNEQFF. As DNA, the CDR3 is TGTGCCATCAGTGACTCGGTCGGGGCGGGCAGTTACAATGAGCAGTTCTTC.

This clone has just one count. The chain uses TRBV20-1 and TRBJ1-2; D possibly corresponds to TRBD1 (5 bases). The germline gives CDR1 DFQATT, CDR2 SNEGSKA (reference sequence). CDR3 size: 11 residues. V dropped 7 bases and J dropped 3 bases, with 9 bases sitting between them. The DNA of the CDR3 is TGCAGTGTAGGGGATGACTATGGCTACACCTTC. Amino acid sequence: CSVGDDYGYTF.

As for this clone: One end of the junction is discordant with germline, which a read error may explain. The rearrangement joins TRBV10-2 to TRBJ2-3, with D perhaps matching TRBD2 (5 bases). This CDR3 has 12 residues. The germline V gene encodes CDR1 WSHSY and CDR2 SAAADI. This chain's CDR3 is CASSGVSDPQYF. CDR3 nucleotides: TGCGCCAGCAGCGGGGTTTCAGATCCGCAGTATTTT.

For the CDR3, the DNA is TGCGCCAGCAGCCGAAGCACCTCCGGGAACAGGGGAGCCTATGGCTACACCTTC. Amino acid sequence: CASSRSTSGNRGAYGYTF. The genes are TRBV4-3 and TRBJ1-2; 7 bases map to TRBD1. CDR1 is LGHNA, CDR2 YSLEER, per germline. CDR3 length: 18 residues. V lost 4 bases to trimming and J lost 4 bases; unmatched junction nucleotides: 18.

The chain combines TRBV2 with TRBJ2-7, with D maybe TRBD2 (5 bases). The V gene lost 7 bases and the J gene lost 6 bases, with 16 bases spanning the gap. The CDR3 runs 13 residues. The V gene's germline CDR1 is SNHLY and CDR2 FYNNEI. This chain's CDR3 is CASMVEASGEQYF. The DNA of the CDR3 is TGTGCCAGCATGGTGGAGGCCTCTGGCGAGCAGTACTTC.

This clone showed up just once. The rearrangement uses TRBV7-2 and TRBJ2-5; 8 bases map to TRBD2. This CDR3 spans 15 amino acids. Germline V CDR1 and CDR2: SGHTA, FQGNSA. Trimming removed 5 bases from V and 5 bases from J; junction bases left unmatched: 10. In DNA, the CDR3 is TGTGCCAGCAGCAAACCGGGACTAGGTTTGGAGACCCAGTACTTC. It codes for CASSKPGLGLETQYF.

V is TRBV2 and J is TRBJ2-7, with D perhaps matching TRBD2 (5 bases). In germline, CDR1 is SNHLY, CDR2 FYNNEI. The CDR3 loop spans 16 amino acids. Trimming took 5 bases from V and 3 from J, leaving 20 bases between them. CDR3 region: CASSLGGNPQVYEQYF. DNA for the CDR3: TGTGCCAGCAGTCTCGGAGGAAATCCCCAAGTCTACGAGCAGTACTTC.

The chain has TRBV10-3 and TRBJ2-2, with a weak D call TRBD1 (5 bases). The length of the CDR3 is 14 residues. Trimming stripped 4 bases from V and 1 base from J, with 7 bases between. Germline V gene lookup returns CDR1 ENHRY and CDR2 SYGVKD. The CDR3, as DNA: TGTGCCATCAGTGGGGGCAAGAACACCGGGGAGCTGTTTTTT. Protein sequence: CAISGGKNTGELFF.

The J gene is TRBJ1-3, the V gene TRBV19, with no clear D. Trimming shortened V by 3 bases and J by 0 bases, and 9 bases separated the two germline ends. Per the germline V gene, CDR1 is LNHDA and CDR2 is SQIVND (reference sequence). This CDR3 is built from 15 residues. The CDR3 DNA reads TGTGCCAGTAGTATTGGCACGAGCTCTGGAAACACCATATATTTT. Encoded protein: CASSIGTSSGNTIYF.

A single count supports this clone. The rearrangement links TRBV19 to TRBJ2-7; D unclear. Trimming left V 6 bases short and J 1 base short, with 16 bases between. The CDR3 extends over 15 amino acids. Germline V gene lookup returns CDR1 LNHDA and CDR2 SQIVND (reference sequence). Here the CDR3 reads CASSRSGDESYEQYF. The CDR3 DNA is TGTGCCAGTAGCCGATCCGGTGACGAGTCCTACGAGCAGTACTTC.

The DNA for the CDR3 is TGTGCCAGCTCACTTGGGACTAGCGTTACCATCCATGGCACAGATACGCAGTATTTT. Protein product: CASSLGTSVTIHGTDTQYF. The chain has TRBV18 and TRBJ2-3, with TRBD2 matching 10 bases. The length of the CDR3 is 19 residues. Germline values: CDR1 KGHSH, CDR2 LQKENI. V lost 4 bases to trimming and J lost 1 base; unmatched junction nucleotides: 14.

The rearrangement links TRBV28 to TRBJ1-4, with 11 positions matching TRBD1. Germline loops: CDR1 MDHEN, CDR2 SYDVKM. CDR3 size: 15 residues. After removal of 4 bases from V and 8 bases from J, the junction contained 6 bases not matched to a gene. In DNA, the CDR3 is TGTGCCAGCAGTTCAGGGACAGGGGGAGACGAAAAACTGTTTTTT. It codes for CASSSGTGGDEKLFF.

This chain links TRBV7-2 with TRBJ1-1; D unresolved. Germline assignment: CDR1 SGHTA and CDR2 FQGNSA. This CDR3 region has 14 residues. V lost 2 bases and J lost 4, with 11 bases in between. Here the CDR3 DNA reads TGTGCCAGCAGCTTATTGGCGGGGAGCACTGAAGCTTTCTTT. Translated: CASSLLAGSTEAFF.

About this clone: Other DNA sequences of this sample code for an identical CDR3. As DNA, the CDR3 is TGTGCCAGCCGGACAGGGAACACTGAAGCTTTCTTT. It codes for CASRTGNTEAFF. This chain connects TRBV6-5 to TRBJ1-1, with 7 bases identical to TRBD1. Trimming cost V 8 bases and J 1 base; bases outside gene matches: 1. Germline V gene lookup returns CDR1 MNHEY and CDR2 SVGAGI. The CDR3 covers 12 residues.

The genes are TRBV6-5 and TRBJ1-3, with unresolved D. This CDR3 is built from 15 residues. Germline CDR1 reads MNHEY; CDR2 reads SVGAGI. Between the trimmed V and J ends, which lost 6 bases and 0 bases, there was a span of 12 bases. The DNA for the CDR3 is TGTGCCAGCAGACAAGGGCCAGTCTCTGGAAACACCATATATTTT. It codes for CASRQGPVSGNTIYF.

Only one count was recorded for this clone. V gene TRBV18 combines with J gene TRBJ1-1; D is unresolved. The CDR3 is 15 amino acids. Per the germline V gene, CDR1 is KGHSH and CDR2 is LQKENI. Trimming stripped 3 bases from V and 1 base from J, with 12 bases between. The DNA of the CDR3 is TGTGCCAGCTCACCGATTCCAGTGAAGAACACTGAAGCTTTCTTT. This sequence encodes CASSPIPVKNTEAFF.

The table lists this clone with a few counts. The chain employs TRBV18 and TRBJ1-2; 8 bases are a match to TRBD1. The CDR3 length is 14 residues. Per germline, CDR1 KGHSH and CDR2 LQKENI. V lost 5 bases, J lost 7 bases, and 9 bases stayed unmatched. CDR3 amino acids: CASSSRDRSGGYTF. Here the CDR3 DNA reads TGTGCCAGCTCATCCCGGGACAGGTCCGGTGGCTACACCTTC.

The V gene is TRBV19, the J gene TRBJ2-3; D is possibly TRBD1 (6 bases). V was trimmed by 5 bases and J by 2 bases, leaving 14 bases between them. This CDR3 region has 15 residues. The germline V gene has CDR1 LNHDA and CDR2 SQIVND (reference sequence). The CDR3 here is CASSATGHNTDTQYF. The CDR3 region has the DNA TGTGCCAGTAGTGCCACGGGACATAACACAGATACGCAGTATTTT.

This sequence joins TRBV9 and TRBJ1-1; D is perhaps TRBD1 (5 bases). Germline V gives CDR1 SGDLS, CDR2 YYNGEE. The CDR3 extends over 14 amino acids. Trimming took off 0 bases at V and 4 bases at J, with 10 bases between the two ends. The CDR3 sequence: CASSVGGSRTEAFF. CDR3 nucleotides: TGTGCCAGCAGCGTAGGGGGCAGTCGCACTGAAGCTTTCTTT.

The chain employs TRBV18 and TRBJ2-1; 8 bases are shared with TRBD2. V shed 2 bases, J shed 6 bases, and the junction held 3 bases outside the gene matches. The CDR3 extends over 14 amino acids. The germline V gene has CDR1 KGHSH and CDR2 LQKENI. CDR3 residues: CASSPGTSRNEQFF. The DNA of the CDR3 is TGTGCCAGCTCACCAGGGACTAGTCGCAATGAGCAGTTCTTC.

The chain has TRBV9 and TRBJ2-3; 7 bases map to TRBD1. CDR3 size: 13 residues. The V segment lost 5 bases and the J segment 9 bases; nucleotides outside the gene matches: 9. Germline CDR1 SGDLS, CDR2 YYNGEE. The CDR3 DNA reads TGTGCCAGCAGGGGAGAGGGGGCGAGGACGCAGTATTTT. It specifies CASRGEGARTQYF.